This entry lists 14 T cell receptor beta chains sequenced from one sample in a study of T-cell reconstitution after alpha-beta-depleted transplantation in children. Unique molecular identifiers were used in preparing the TCRbeta library. MiXCR, run by TCRdb on the PCR reads, gives a single entry per CDR3 protein. The sample contains around 500,000 distinct CDR3 sequences, under 15% of which appear only once. The material sequenced was PBMCs from the stem cell graft donor, taken from the stem cell graft. The receptor set was obtained from a human donor who donated a stem cell graft to a child with combined immunodeficiency.

This clonotype has only a few counts. The chain combines TRBV3-1 with TRBJ2-5, with TRBD2 matching 14 bases. V trimming: 4 bases; J trimming: 2 bases; junction bases outside the gene matches: 6. The germline V gene has CDR1 LGHDT and CDR2 YNNKEL (reference sequence). The CDR3 has 17 amino acids. The CDR3 sequence is CASSRGTSGSGQETQYF. The CDR3 coding sequence is TGTGCCAGCAGCCGCGGGACTAGCGGGAGTGGACAAGAGACCCAGTACTTC.

This CDR3 is CASSPAVGRPQHF. The CDR3 DNA is TGTGCCAGTAGTCCTGCTGTAGGCAGGCCCCAGCATTTT. The chain carries TRBV19 and TRBJ1-5; D is ambiguous. With 5 bases removed from V and 9 bases from J, the gap between germline ends came to 14 bases. The CDR3 sequence is 13 residues long. The germline gives CDR1 LNHDA, CDR2 SQIVND (reference sequence).

This clonotype has a count of ten or more. The chain uses TRBV12-3 or TRBV12-4 and TRBJ2-1; TRBD2 is a possible D gene (5 bases). CDR3 length: 14 amino acids. Trimming removed 5 bases at V and 7 bases at J, with 15 bases between. CDR3: CASSLLGFKNEQFF. CDR3 nucleotide sequence: TGTGCCAGCAGTCTACTAGGGTTTAAGAATGAGCAGTTCTTC.

DNA of the CDR3: TGTGCCAGCAGCGACCACAGGGGGATAACCTACGAGCAGTACTTC. Amino acid sequence: CASSDHRGITYEQYF. The chain uses TRBV7-9 and TRBJ2-7, with 8 positions matching TRBD1. Germline values: CDR1 SEHNR, CDR2 FQNEAQ (reference sequence). J was trimmed by 2 bases and V by 5 bases; bases with no gene match: 8. This CDR3 region has 15 residues.

The V and J genes are TRBV7-2 and TRBJ1-2, with D hard to call. Germline CDR1 reads SGHTA; CDR2 reads FQGNSA. V lost 2 bases and J lost 6, with 13 bases in between. CDR3 length: 14 amino acids. DNA for the CDR3: TGTGCCAGCAGCTTAACCCCACCCCAAGATGGCTACACCTTC. Protein product: CASSLTPPQDGYTF.

This clonotype was seen once. CDR3 coding DNA: TGTGCCACCATTTATTTTCGTGGAGTTCGGGATACGCAGTATTTT. Amino acid sequence: CATIYFRGVRDTQYF. J is TRBJ2-3 and V is TRBV3-1; D remains ambiguous. Germline CDR1 reads LGHDT; CDR2 reads YNNKEL (reference sequence). CDR3 length: 15 amino acids. The germline V and J ends were trimmed by 10 bases and 6 bases, with 23 bases remaining between them.

The sample holds a few counts of this clonotype. This rearrangement joins TRBV25-1 to TRBJ2-7; D unclear. The CDR3 runs 12 residues. Trimming cost V 3 bases and J 7 bases, with 10 bases left between them. Germline loops: CDR1 MGHDK, CDR2 SYGVNS. The CDR3 DNA reads as TGTGCCAGCAGTGACCGGCGCGTGGAGCAGTACTTC. Its translation: CASSDRRVEQYF.

This chain links TRBV6-1 with TRBJ2-7, with D possibly matching TRBD1 (6 bases). Trimming pared 6 bases from V and 3 bases from J, leaving 18 bases between. Germline CDR1 MNHNS, CDR2 SASEGT. CDR3 length: 15 residues. CDR3 DNA sequence: TGTGCCAGCAGCTCCGTCCGGGACAACTACTACGAGCAGTACTTC. Protein sequence: CASSSVRDNYYEQYF.

The chain has TRBV10-3 and TRBJ1-1, with D maybe TRBD1 (5 bases). V was pared by 8 bases and J by 3 bases, with 10 bases between. The CDR3 has 12 residues. The germline gives CDR1 ENHRY, CDR2 SYGVKD. CDR3 residues: CAIGTGDTEAFF. The CDR3 region has the DNA TGTGCCATCGGGACGGGGGACACTGAAGCTTTCTTT.

This clonotype has at least ten counts. The rearrangement links TRBV5-1 to TRBJ2-7; D might be TRBD2 (6 bases). V was shortened by 0 bases and J by 3 bases, with 16 bases between the two germline ends. This CDR3 spans 16 amino acids. Germline V CDR1 and CDR2: SGHRS, YFSETQ. CDR3 nucleotides: TGCGCCAGCAGCTTGGAGACGGGAGACCCACTCTACGAGCAGTACTTC. It yields the protein CASSLETGDPLYEQYF.

This clonotype was seen a handful of times. The chain has TRBV7-9 and TRBJ1-2; D is undetermined. V was trimmed by 5 bases and J by 8 bases, leaving 12 bases between them. Germline values: CDR1 SEHNR, CDR2 FQNEAQ (reference sequence). This CDR3 is built from 12 residues. CDR3 in DNA: TGTGCCAGCAGCCCCAGCCACGAAGGCTACACCTTC. Translating gives CASSPSHEGYTF.

Ten or more counts support this clonotype. The rearrangement joins TRBV9 to TRBJ2-5; 12 bases agree with TRBD2. Trimming removed 0 bases from V and 8 bases from J; junction bases left unmatched: 2. CDR1 is SGDLS, CDR2 YYNGEE, per germline. The CDR3 consists of 14 residues. The CDR3 DNA reads as TGTGCCAGCAGCGTAGTGACTAGCGGGGGAACCCAGTACTTC. As protein: CASSVVTSGGTQYF.

There are a few counts of this clonotype. V gene TRBV13 combines with J gene TRBJ1-1, with no clear D. CDR3 length: 15 residues. V lost 3 bases and J 0 bases, leaving 11 bases between the germline ends. Germline lookup yields CDR1 PRHDT and CDR2 FYEKMQ (reference sequence). CDR3 loop: CASSFPPGLNTEAFF. DNA for the CDR3: TGTGCCAGCAGCTTCCCCCCTGGGCTGAACACTGAAGCTTTCTTT.

The rearrangement links TRBV6-5 to TRBJ2-7; 10 bases are shared with TRBD2. V was pared by 2 bases and J by 3 bases, with 4 bases of the junction left unmatched. This CDR3 is built from 15 residues. CDR1 is MNHEY and CDR2 is SVGAGI in the germline V gene. CDR3 nucleotides: TGTGCCAGCAGTTACGTGGCTAGCGGGAGCTACGAGCAGTACTTC. It codes for CASSYVASGSYEQYF.